This TCR beta chain came from a study of blood T cell repertoires in COVID-19. The table came from immunoSEQ multiplex PCR; TCRdb's copy has only in-frame clones and leaves some out. Of more than 95,000 clones listed, about four fifths are singletons. The CDR3 extends over 14 amino acids. Trimming took off 6 bases at V and 4 bases at J, with 13 bases between the two ends. The V gene's germline CDR1 is LNHDA and CDR2 SQIVND (reference sequence). The chain uses TRBV19 and TRBJ1-5; maybe TRBD1 (6 bases). This receptor was obtained from an older woman with acute or convalescent COVID-19. Sequencing was carried out using peripheral blood. CDR3 in DNA: TGTGCCAGTAGGCCGACAGGTAGAAATCAGCCCCAGCATTTT. Amino acids: CASRPTGRNQPQHF.